This record covers a single T cell receptor beta chain. Some clones are missing from TCRdb's copy, which holds only in-frame ones; the method was immunoSEQ multiplex PCR. The data contain 25,000 to 30,000 clones, less than 80% of them singletons. The CDR3 contains 12 residues. V was shortened by 5 bases and J by 10 bases, with 13 bases between the two germline ends. Germline lookup yields CDR1 PRHDT and CDR2 FYEKMQ (reference sequence). The data were obtained in a study of OX40 agonist ivuxolimab in advanced cancers. This clonotype originated in an adult with an advanced solid tumor such as melanoma, head and neck, liver or kidney cancer. Sequencing used CD4+ or CD8+ T cells sorted from blood, obtained in a trial of the OX40 agonist ivuxolimab. This chain joins TRBV13 and TRBJ2-3; weak D call: TRBD2 (5 bases). The chain's CDR3 is CASSQWGESQYF. The CDR3 nucleotides read TGTGCCAGCAGCCAGTGGGGAGAGTCGCAGTATTTT.